This is a list of T cell receptor beta chains from one sample in a study of T-cell reconstitution after alpha-beta-depleted transplantation in children. TCRdb processed the PCR reads anew with MiXCR; each CDR3 protein has one entry. Counted here are over 200,000 distinct CDR3 sequences, under 13% occurring once; the ten biggest clones make up 28%. The specimen comprised PBMCs, sampled before TCRalphabeta/CD19-depleted stem cell transplant. Every receptor here comes from a child less than two years old with acute myeloid leukemia, due to receive a stem cell transplant. The CDR3 runs from the conserved cysteine through the conserved F or W. D genes are given only for firm matches. Not every row has a clone size; where given, it reads once, few, many or a size class.

few | TRBJ1-2 | . | TRBV7-2 | CASSSTSGAPARGYTF | TGTGCCAGCAGTTCAACTTCCGGGGCCCCGGCGCGCGGCTACACCTTC
many | TRBJ1-2 | . | TRBV25-1 | CASSLGTRYGYTF | TGTGCCAGCAGTCTCGGGACCCGCTATGGCTACACCTTC
many | TRBJ2-4 | . | TRBV7-9 | CASSPVSRGLAKNIQYF | TGTGCCAGCAGCCCGGTGTCTAGGGGCTTAGCCAAAAACATTCAGTACTTC
many | TRBJ1-3 | . | TRBV20-1 | CSSRDTFSGNTIYF | TGCAGTTCGAGGGACACCTTCTCTGGAAACACCATATATTTT
. | TRBJ2-7 | TRBD1 | TRBV13 | CASSSGTGKYNSYEQYF | TGTGCCAGCAGTTCCGGGACAGGGAAATATAATTCCTACGAGCAGTACTTC
many | TRBJ2-1 | TRBD2 | TRBV20-1 | CSARVQAGGWNEQFF | TGCAGTGCTAGAGTGCAAGCGGGAGGTTGGAATGAGCAGTTCTTC
. | TRBJ2-7 | TRBD2 | TRBV27 | CASSSIYTGTSGRNGGQYF | TGTGCCAGCAGTTCAATCTATACGGGGACTAGCGGGAGAAATGGCGGGCAGTACTTC
. | TRBJ2-4 | TRBD2 | TRBV4-1 | CASSRGNAGAIQYF | TGCGCCAGCAGCCGCGGCAATGCGGGAGCCATTCAGTACTTC
. | TRBJ1-4 | . | TRBV7-8 | CASSLRVDEKLFF | TGTGCCAGCAGCCTAAGAGTGGATGAAAAACTGTTTTTT
many | TRBJ2-5 | . | TRBV6-6 | CASSWEETQYF | TGTGCCAGCAGTTGGGAGGAGACCCAGTACTTC
many | TRBJ2-7 | . | TRBV4-2 | CASSSDKVHEQYF | TGTGCCAGCAGCTCGGACAAGGTCCACGAGCAGTACTTC
many | TRBJ2-3 | TRBD2 | TRBV30 | CAWTSGRGDTQYF | TGTGCCTGGACTAGCGGGAGGGGAGATACGCAGTATTTT
many | TRBJ2-5 | TRBD2 | TRBV9 | CASSGVTSGGYHQETQYF | TGTGCCAGCAGCGGAGTGACTAGCGGGGGGTATCACCAAGAGACCCAGTACTTC
many | TRBJ2-4 | TRBD2 | TRBV28 | CASSRSGTKNIQYF | TGTGCCAGCAGTCGGAGCGGGACCAAAAACATTCAGTACTTC
many | TRBJ1-1 | . | TRBV12-3/TRBV12-4 | CASSQTDVNTEAFF | TGTGCCAGCAGTCAGACAGACGTGAACACTGAAGCTTTCTTT
many | TRBJ2-1 | . | TRBV6-5 | CASSYSSSDRTYNEQFF | TGTGCCAGCAGTTACTCGTCTAGCGATAGAACCTACAATGAGCAGTTCTTC
. | TRBJ2-3 | . | TRBV5-1 | CASSPSSAADTQYF | TGCGCCAGCAGCCCTAGTAGCGCGGCAGATACGCAGTATTTT
many | TRBJ1-2 | . | TRBV2 | CASIHRGEGWGYGYTF | TGTGCCAGCATCCACCGGGGGGAGGGGTGGGGCTATGGCTACACCTTC
many | TRBJ1-1 | TRBD1 | TRBV20-1 | CSVQGGNTEAFF | TGCAGCGTACAGGGGGGGAACACTGAAGCTTTCTTT
many | TRBJ2-2 | TRBD1 | TRBV5-6 | CASSRRDRVNTGELFF | TGTGCCAGCAGCCGCCGGGACAGGGTAAACACCGGGGAGCTGTTTTTT
many | TRBJ2-1 | TRBD2 | TRBV20-1 | CSASWLAGAPYNEQFF | TGCAGTGCTAGCTGGCTAGCGGGAGCACCCTACAATGAGCAGTTCTTC
many | TRBJ1-1 | TRBD1 | TRBV2 | CASSDYGQVAFF | TGTGCCAGCAGTGATTACGGACAGGTAGCTTTCTTT
. | TRBJ1-4 | . | TRBV28 | CASNGGGAENEKLFF | TGTGCCAGCAACGGGGGAGGGGCCGAGAATGAAAAACTGTTTTTT
. | TRBJ1-1 | . | TRBV7-2 | CASSFRDLNTEAFF | TGTGCCAGCAGTTTTAGGGACTTGAACACTGAAGCTTTCTTT
many | TRBJ1-5 | . | TRBV27 | CASSFGPFNQPQHF | TGTGCCAGCAGTTTCGGTCCTTTCAATCAGCCCCAGCATTTT
many | TRBJ2-2 | . | TRBV5-1 | CARTGSARGELFF | TGCGCCAGAACAGGGTCGGCTAGGGGGGAGCTGTTTTTT
. | TRBJ2-2 | TRBD2 | TRBV7-9 | CASSLGLGGEMFF | TGTGCCAGCAGCTTAGGCCTCGGGGGGGAGATGTTTTTT
many | TRBJ2-5 | TRBD1 | TRBV28 | CASSSPTGGGETQYF | TGTGCCAGCAGTTCTCCGACAGGGGGCGGGGAGACCCAGTACTTC
many | TRBJ2-1 | . | TRBV28 | CAGQTGGVNNEQFF | TGTGCCGGACAAACGGGCGGGGTTAACAATGAGCAGTTCTTC
. | TRBJ2-7 | . | TRBV20-1 | CSARAGTAPYEQYF | TGCAGTGCTAGGGCCGGGACTGCGCCCTACGAGCAGTACTTC
many | TRBJ2-3 | TRBD2 | TRBV29-1 | CSVRLAASTDTQYF | TGCAGCGTCCGACTAGCGGCCAGCACAGATACGCAGTATTTT